This TCR beta chain was identified during a study of cytomegalovirus exposure and HLA in healthy donors. Study-level background: A subsequent analysis stated that the approximately 110 validation repertoires were run on the same platform as the approximately 710 first-cohort repertoires.

Assay used: immunoSEQ multiplex PCR; TCRdb lists only in-frame clones, some missing. Here the sample spans about 190,000 clones, 80% to 85% being singletons. This clone appeared once. Its antigen is undetermined. While the first cohort had over 650 subjects, the donors belonged to the separate validation cohort of over a hundred subjects. Points from the study as a whole: For most TCR sequences rarity was the rule, although some public TCRs occurred in many donors. Accounts indicate the classifier identified cytomegalovirus status with strong specificity and sensitivity.

CDR3 length: 15 amino acids. Germline V CDR1 and CDR2: SNHLY, FYNNEI. The junction had 3 bases not matched to a gene; V was cut back by 4 bases and J by 5 bases. The material sequenced was PBMCs. This sequence joins TRBV2 and TRBJ2-1; TRBD2 aligns across 12 bases. The receptor comes from a woman in her late teens or twenties in good health and CMV-seropositive. The CDR3 DNA follows: TGTGCCAGCAGTGTATGGACTAGCGGGAACAATGAGCAGTTCTTC. It is translated as CASSVWTSGNNEQFF.